This T cell receptor (beta chain) came from a study of cytomegalovirus exposure and HLA in healthy donors. At the level of the study: Earlier, 100 million or so unique TCR beta sequences were recovered from about 170 million T cells by an analysis. The study's early data release held about 77 million unique TCRs from HLA-typed donors.

Germline-derived CDR1 and CDR2 are SEHNR and FQNEAQ (reference sequence). The CDR3 extends over 17 amino acids. Points from the study as a whole: Per published accounts, TCR beta sequences correctly predicted the HLA-A and HLA-B alleles of most subjects.

The PCR had 60 Vbeta and 13 Jbeta primers. Profiling relied on immunoSEQ multiplex PCR, and the TCRdb table lists in-frame clones only, not all of them. The data show around 160,000 clones, approximately 73% seen once. With respect to this clone: Its antigen remains unknown. A read error may produce the germline difference seen at one junction end.

The rearrangement links TRBV7-9 to TRBJ2-7, with a possible D match to TRBD1 (6 bases). This TCR came from a woman under 30 in good health and CMV-seronegative. The specimen was PBMCs. This CDR3 reads CSSSLFPSDRSAYEQYF. The DNA for the CDR3 is TGTTCCAGCAGCTTATTCCCCTCTGACAGGTCCGCCTACGAGCAGTACTTC.